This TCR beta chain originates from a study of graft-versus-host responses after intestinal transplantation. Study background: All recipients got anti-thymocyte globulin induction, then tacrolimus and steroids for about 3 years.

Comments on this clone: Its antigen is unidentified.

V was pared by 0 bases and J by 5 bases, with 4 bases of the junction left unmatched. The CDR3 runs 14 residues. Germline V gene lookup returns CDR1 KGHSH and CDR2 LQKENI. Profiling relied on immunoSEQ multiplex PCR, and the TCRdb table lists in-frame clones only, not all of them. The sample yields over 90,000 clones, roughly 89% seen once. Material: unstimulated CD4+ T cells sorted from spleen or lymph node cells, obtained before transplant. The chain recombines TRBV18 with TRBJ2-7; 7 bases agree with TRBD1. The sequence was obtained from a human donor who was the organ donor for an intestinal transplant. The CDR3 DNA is TGTGCCAGCTCACCACCATACAGGGGCCACGAGCAGTACTTC. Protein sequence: CASSPPYRGHEQYF.